This is a list of T cell receptor beta chains from one sample in a study of regulatory T cells in long-lasting Graves disease. MiXCR, applied by TCRdb to the multiplex PCR reads, yields one record per CDR3 protein. The table lists 450,000 to 600,000 distinct CDR3 sequences, around 16% of them singletons. These records were also assigned to another study, of T cells in Graves' hyperthyroidism and ophthalmopathy.

Source: peripheral blood mononuclear cells (PBMCs), taken at new diagnosis, from a patient treated with antithyroid drugs. The source is a man in his forties with Graves disease. Both conserved end residues are part of each CDR3. The D gene is left open where the match is weak. Clone size is given for some rows only: seen once, a few or many times, or a class if the clone is expanded.

J,size,V,D,CDR3,DNA
TRBJ2-1,.,TRBV9,TRBD2,CASSVVTSGRWGEQFF,TGTGCCAGCAGCGTAGTCACTAGCGGGAGGTGGGGTGAGCAGTTCTTC
TRBJ1-1,.,TRBV2,TRBD1,CASSVRGDTEAFF,TGTGCCAGCAGTGTCAGGGGGGACACTGAAGCTTTCTTT
TRBJ2-1,many,TRBV19,.,CASSTDRSSSYNEQFF,TGTGCCAGTAGTACCGACAGGTCGAGCTCCTACAATGAGCAGTTCTTC
TRBJ2-1,many,TRBV12-3/TRBV12-4,TRBD2,CASSRKVLGLAGNEQFF,TGTGCCAGCAGTCGGAAGGTGCTCGGACTAGCGGGGAATGAGCAGTTCTTC
TRBJ2-4,few,TRBV27,.,CASSSLDRLAKNIQYF,TGTGCCAGCAGTTCGTTAGACAGGTTAGCCAAAAACATTCAGTACTTC
TRBJ1-1,many,TRBV5-1,.,CASSHATTENTEAFF,TGCGCCAGCAGCCACGCAACGACCGAAAACACTGAAGCTTTCTTT
TRBJ2-1,few,TRBV6-1,TRBD2,CASRRTGTSGYNEQFF,TGTGCCAGCAGACGAACCGGGACTAGCGGATACAATGAGCAGTTCTTC
TRBJ1-1,.,TRBV30,.,CAWSVGGPAFF,TGTGCCTGGAGTGTGGGGGGGCCAGCTTTCTTT
TRBJ1-1,many,TRBV5-1,TRBD1,CASSLGTVNTEAFF,TGTGCCAGCAGCCTGGGGACAGTGAACACTGAAGCTTTCTTT
TRBJ1-1,many,TRBV20-1,TRBD1,CSARDADRGLTEAFF,TGCAGTGCTAGAGACGCGGACAGGGGGCTGACTGAAGCTTTCTTT
TRBJ2-5,many,TRBV7-2,.,CASSPDSQETQYF,TGTGCCAGCAGCCCGGACAGTCAAGAGACCCAGTACTTC
TRBJ2-4,many,TRBV2,.,CASSDARGEDIQYF,TGTGCCAGCAGTGATGCGAGGGGCGAGGACATTCAGTACTTC
TRBJ2-2,many,TRBV5-5,TRBD2,CASSLAFSGRNTGELFF,TGTGCCAGCAGCTTGGCCTTTAGCGGGAGGAACACCGGGGAGCTGTTTTTT
TRBJ2-1,many,TRBV5-1,TRBD2,CASSWGMVSGRNNEQFF,TGCGCCAGCAGCTGGGGGATGGTTAGCGGGAGAAACAATGAGCAGTTCTTC
TRBJ2-3,.,TRBV24-1,.,CATSGTEVDTQYF,TGTGCCACCAGCGGGACTGAGGTAGATACGCAGTATTTT
TRBJ1-1,many,TRBV7-3,TRBD1,CASSFEGGYTEAFF,TGTGCCAGCAGCTTTGAAGGGGGCTACACTGAAGCTTTCTTT
TRBJ2-1,many,TRBV2,.,CASSGVPTPYNEQFF,TGTGCCAGCAGTGGGGTACCTACTCCCTACAATGAGCAGTTCTTC
TRBJ2-2,many,TRBV5-1,.,CASSSRSETGELFF,TGCGCCAGCAGCTCCAGATCAGAAACCGGGGAGCTGTTTTTT
TRBJ2-7,.,TRBV12-3/TRBV12-4,.,CASSNKDEQYF,TGTGCCAGCAGCAACAAGGACGAGCAGTACTTC
TRBJ2-3,.,TRBV20-1,TRBD2,CSATSSGGTDRQYF,TGCAGTGCTACCTCTAGCGGGGGCACAGATAGGCAGTATTTT
TRBJ1-4,many,TRBV18,.,CASSRWTSEEKLFF,TGTGCCAGCTCACGTTGGACCTCGGAAGAAAAACTGTTTTTT
TRBJ1-2,few,TRBV12-3/TRBV12-4,.,CASSSTDSYGYTF,TGTGCCAGCAGTTCAACGGACAGCTATGGCTACACCTTC
TRBJ1-1,few,TRBV10-3,TRBD1,CAISEDRENTEAFF,TGTGCCATCAGTGAGGACAGGGAGAACACTGAAGCTTTCTTT
TRBJ2-2,few,TRBV3-1,.,CASSRVSSGELFF,TGTGCCAGCAGCCGGGTATCATCCGGGGAGCTGTTTTTT
TRBJ2-5,many,TRBV11-3,.,CASSSGVGETQYF,TGTGCCAGCAGCTCAGGGGTGGGGGAGACCCAGTACTTC
TRBJ2-7,.,TRBV9,TRBD2,CASSVVGGSNEQYF,TGTGCCAGCAGCGTAGTAGGCGGGAGCAACGAGCAGTACTTC
TRBJ1-1,many,TRBV12-3/TRBV12-4,.,CASSLGSWTEAFF,TGTGCCAGCAGTTTAGGGAGTTGGACTGAAGCTTTCTTT
TRBJ2-5,few,TRBV27,.,CASSLRGELSGQYF,TGTGCCAGCAGTTTAAGAGGGGAGCTGTCGGGCCAGTACTTC
TRBJ2-1,.,TRBV25-1,TRBD1,CASSDPGQGTNEQFF,TGTGCCAGCAGTGATCCGGGACAGGGTACCAATGAGCAGTTCTTC
TRBJ1-6,.,TRBV6-5,.,CASSYSTREGYNSPLHF,TGTGCCAGCAGTTACTCGACCAGGGAGGGGTATAATTCACCCCTCCACTTT
TRBJ1-1,many,TRBV5-1,TRBD1,CASRAPGQVWREAFF,TGCGCCAGCAGAGCTCCGGGACAGGTATGGCGTGAAGCTTTCTTT
TRBJ1-4,.,TRBV7-8,.,CASSSRRITNEKLFF,TGTGCCAGCAGCTCCCGACGGATAACTAATGAAAAACTGTTTTTT
TRBJ2-7,many,TRBV25-1,TRBD2,CASSVAGGAEQYF,TGTGCCAGCAGTGTAGCGGGAGGGGCCGAGCAGTACTTC